The sequence of this T cell receptor (beta chain) was determined in a study of cytomegalovirus exposure and HLA in healthy donors (TCRdb year 2017). Regarding the complete study: An earlier analysis of several hundred of the donors reported 250 to 300 Gb of sequence data and 100 million to 120 million unique TCR beta sequences obtained from roughly 180 million T cells. Alongside the repertoire data, information on donor age, sex, ethnicity and CMV serostatus was compiled. The study used immunosequencing to profile the T cell repertoires of hundreds of subjects and linked those repertoires to cytomegalovirus serostatus. The study combined high-throughput TCR immunosequencing, statistical association of individual TCRs with disease status, and machine learning to predict cytomegalovirus infection status. In a later genetic analysis, genome-wide SNP genotypes for about three fifths of the 666 donors were used, and that subset was treated as a discovery cohort. All discovery cohort repertoires had been generated on a single sequencing platform. Along with the approximately 670-subject first cohort, a separate validation cohort of approximately 110 different subjects was used. Both class I and class II loci were covered by HLA typing, at four-digit resolution. Four to six DR-DQ haplotypes were handled as single units for association and clustering, since linkage in the cohort was strong. An earlier analysis of 500 to 750 of the donors applied high-throughput TCR beta sequencing to assess whether each TCR beta V gene segment acted as functional or pseudogenic. A later analysis re-examined previously published TCR beta repertoires from more than 550 donors and added high-resolution HLA genotyping to investigate patterns of TCR occurrence. The later analysis used no new phenotypic data to find candidate immune exposures, relying instead on TCR beta sequences and their occurrence across donors. Among the approximately 420 genotyped donors, approximately 77% belonged to the genetic ancestry cluster associated with self-reported Caucasian donors. Across 300 to 400 genotyped donors of the cohort, an average of about 200,000 unique TCR beta nucleotide sequences per donor were sequenced, and around 20% of those sequences were non-productive. Typing coverage differed by locus: A, B, C, DRB1 and DQB1 were typed in about 620-630 donors, DQA1 in around 500, DPA1 in 600 to 610, and DPB1 in 450 to 490. An early release that covered approximately 600 HLA-typed donors contained approximately 290 gigabases of sequencing data and roughly 84 million unique TCR sequences. The study was designed to test whether signatures of past pathogen exposure could be identified by cataloging public T cell receptors.

Study-wide findings and limitations: A cluster of highly shared sequence variants was judged likely to represent a technical artifact of the sequencing pipeline. A further reported finding was that TCR beta sequences accurately predicted the HLA-A and HLA-B alleles for most subjects in the first cohort. Most TCR sequences were observed very rarely across donors, whereas some public TCRs were present in many individuals. A few of the identified cytomegalovirus-associated TCR beta chains were confirmed in vitro to be specific for cytomegalovirus antigens. Sequencing depth was assumed to be roughly uniform across donors in the presence/absence analyses, though that assumption may not hold. Correlated functional status among segregating V segments might be attributable to linkage disequilibrium, but an unknown experimental factor could not be ruled out. The authors suggested that the approach could potentially be extended to other disease states and immunological phenotypes. A later genetic analysis reported fewer N-insertions in productive TCRs among donors in an Asian-associated ancestry cluster than the approximately 670-donor mean. Some IMGT-functional V segments, including TRBV6-2 and TRBV6-3, could not be told apart with the 87-base-pair reads, so those segments were excluded. A total of 150 to 200 TCR beta chains were listed by the study as associated with cytomegalovirus. Broadly in line with IMGT annotations, most TCR beta V segments showed up in productive rearrangements about 87% or about 30% of the time in an earlier analysis of 587 of the donors. Several of the top co-occurrence clusters appeared to be linked to parvovirus B19, influenza, CMV and Epstein-Barr virus, according to a later analysis. This cohort had only TCR beta chains sequenced, and the lack of alpha or paired-chain data limited which features could be detected. Cytomegalovirus status was reported to be diagnosed by the classifier with high specificity and sensitivity in both the original and validation cohorts. V-gene and J-gene trimming of TCR beta chains was associated with a missense DCLRE1C variant in a later genetic analysis, and the association was replicated in an independent cohort. Compared with equally common non-associated chains, HLA-associated TCR beta chains in a later analysis were more clonally expanded and had lower generation probabilities. Some 16 rarely observed V segments, including chromosome 9 orphons, were excluded from the earlier analysis of approximately 500 of the donors because counts were too low. Because some donors lacked HLA typing at each locus, the association tests relied only on the typed subset. Specific HLA alleles were associated with 15,000 to 20,000 TCR beta sequences at a false discovery rate of 0.05 in a later analysis. The only immune exposure information available for the cohort was CMV serostatus. A later analysis found that TCR association rates varied across HLA loci, with DRB1 alleles showing the most associated TCRs and HLA-C alleles the fewest. Assigning TCR associations to individual alleles was difficult when HLA alleles, especially DR and DQ, strongly co-occurred. A later analysis found that most CMV-associated TCR beta chains appeared HLA-restricted, with HLA associations seemingly driven largely by CMV exposure.

V loses 6 bases at its end and J loses 4 bases; junction bases beyond the gene matches: 8. Spanning cysteine to phenylalanine, the CDR3 consists of 15 amino acids. The DNA shown is the 45-base CDR3, in frame from base 1. The germline V gene sets CDR1 to SGHTA and CDR2 to FQGNSA. This clone was seen only once. What antigen it recognizes has not been identified. Nothing much larger sits one base from this clone, and base qualities are not available. The receptor library was made with the immunoSEQ multiplex PCR assay. A mixture of 60 forward primers for TCR Vbeta segments and 13 reverse primers for TCR Jbeta segments was used in the multiplex PCR. The CDR3 region of rearranged TCR beta genes was amplified from genomic DNA by a multiplex PCR assay. The amplified TCR beta libraries were sequenced on the Illumina HiSeq System as 87-base-pair reads. As for how the authors treated the data: A later analysis counted about 82 million unique TCR beta chains across the 700 or so repertoires, and some 12 million of these chains were shared by at least two donors. Raw reads were error-corrected and collapsed into unique sequences with a nearest-neighbor algorithm that merged closely related sequences to remove PCR and sequencing errors. CDR3 sequences were aligned to IMGT reference sequences to assign V, D and J gene segments. For a sequence to be retained, at least a six-nucleotide match to both a V gene segment and a J gene segment was required. A rearrangement was called productive if the CDR3 had no stop codons and remained in frame with V and J, and every other rearrangement was called non-productive. CDR3 was defined by IMGT convention, running from the second conserved V-encoded cysteine to the conserved J-encoded phenylalanine. In an earlier analysis of 550 to 650 of the donors, sequences lacking an unambiguous match to a single V gene segment were excluded. An earlier analysis of about 600 of the donors called V segments functional above 56.7% productive rearrangements and segregating when the between-donor standard deviation exceeded 5%. To diagnose cytomegalovirus status from the catalog of TCR beta chain sequences, a statistical classification framework was built. V and J gene assignment, in a later analysis, came from comparing TCR nucleotide sequences with IMGT/GENE-DB human TR gene sequences. A later analysis assigned CDR3 sequences and most-parsimonious VDJ recombination scenarios with the TCRdist pipeline. In a later analysis, each TCR beta chain was defined by its CDR3 amino acid sequence together with its V-gene family, and reads without a unique V-gene family were excluded. A later analysis removed several hundred highly shared, low-generation-probability nucleotide sequences to deal with suspected cross-contamination and a sequencing artifact. In a later analysis, a clonal expansion index was calculated for each public chain from normalized within-repertoire ranks of inferred template counts. Generation probabilities in a later analysis came from a VDJ recombination model fitted to out-of-frame rearrangements, and those results were checked against IGoR. In a later analysis, TCR-TCR, TCR-HLA and TCR-CMV co-occurrence was scored with hypergeometric tests, and a repertoire-size bias correction was applied to TCR pairs. False discovery rates were estimated in a later analysis by permuting HLA or CMV assignments 20 times. In a later analysis, co-occurring TCRs were grouped with DBSCAN, and TCRdist sequence similarity was added when clustering was performed within HLA-allele-positive subsets. Repertoires with fewer than 30,000 or more than 120,000 public chains were left out of co-occurrence clustering, as were about 5 repertoires with anomalous nucleotide sharing. TCRdb mirrors the immuneACCESS table, restricted to in-frame sequences. Some clones are absent from its copies; in checked studies, under half trace to an unresolved V gene, and the reason for the others is unknown. That table supplies the V and J calls and clone size; D and trimming were determined from the DNA. For this sample there are some 100,000 clones; roughly 82% appear just once. In total, the top ten clones hold around 1.2% of the sample.

In total, approximately 610 healthy bone marrow donors made up the cohort. Cohort members were all nominally healthy when sampled, although unrecorded immune exposures were likely present. The donor was CMV seronegative and belonged to the group of around 400 seronegative cohort members. A peripheral blood sample was collected from each donor, and TCR beta sequencing was performed on peripheral blood mononuclear cells. Genomic DNA extraction from the blood cell samples was performed with the Qiagen DNeasy Blood Extraction Kit. The clonotype originates from a woman aged 18-30 years in good health and CMV-seronegative. The receptor chain draws on TRBV7-2 and TRBJ2-5, with 10 junctional bases fitting TRBD2. The sequenced sample was PBMCs. The CDR3 has the sequence CASRLAGELGETQYF. The DNA is TGTGCCAGCAGGCTAGCGGGGGAGCTTGGAGAGACCCAGTACTTC.